Sequencing of this T cell receptor (beta chain) was carried out in a study of blood T cell repertoires in COVID-19. Study information: There were acute and convalescent COVID-19 samples, and they came from the United States, Italy and Spain. PBMCs, B-cell-depleted T cells, or T cells were the source of the cDNA or gDNA that made up the material.

The CDR3 totals 15 residues. Germline V gives CDR1 MNHEY, CDR2 SVGAGI. There are a few counts of this clone. The method was immunoSEQ multiplex PCR; TCRdb's version includes in-frame clones alone and lacks a portion of them. The sample lists about 90,000 clones; about 87% were seen once. The TCR sequence derives from a man aged 60-69 years with acute or convalescent COVID-19. This chain joins TRBV6-5 and TRBJ1-6; weak D call: TRBD1 (6 bases). Sequences were obtained from peripheral blood. CDR3 in amino acids: CAAGRKPGVNSPLHF. The CDR3 nucleotides read TGTGCTGCCGGGAGGAAGCCAGGGGTTAATTCACCCCTCCACTTT.